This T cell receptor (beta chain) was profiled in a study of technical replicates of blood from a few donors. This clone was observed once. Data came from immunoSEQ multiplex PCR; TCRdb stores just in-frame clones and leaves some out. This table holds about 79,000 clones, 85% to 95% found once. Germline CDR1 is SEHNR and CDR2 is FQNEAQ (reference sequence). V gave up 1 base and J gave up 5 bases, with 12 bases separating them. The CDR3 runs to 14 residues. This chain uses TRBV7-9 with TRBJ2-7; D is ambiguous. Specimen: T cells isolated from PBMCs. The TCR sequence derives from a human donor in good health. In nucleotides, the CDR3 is TGTGCCAGCAGCTTAGGCGCAGGCTGGAACGAGCAGTACTTC. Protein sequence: CASSLGAGWNEQYF.